The next 12 T cell receptor beta chains were all read from a single sample in a study of blood T cells in healthy people across ages (dated by TCRdb to the mid-2010s). The method behind the library was 5' RACE. Sequencing took place on an Illumina HiSeq 2500. The second PCR ran for about 7 to 11 cycles and used a J-beta primer mix along with a sample-barcoded 5' primer. TCRdb reworked the public reads: Q25 trimming with fastp, MiXCR clone assembly, productive beta chains retained. A single entry per CDR3 protein holds the most common genes and DNA from its merged rows. The sample yields some 730,000 distinct CDR3 sequences; about a fifth were counted once. The ten largest clones represent around a fifth of the sample. The sequenced sample was blood. All receptors derive from a man aged 65 to 79 in good health.

This clonotype came up a few times. The V gene is TRBV12-3 or TRBV12-4, the J gene TRBJ1-1; no clear D gene. V lost 0 bases and J lost 12, with 17 bases in between. The CDR3 contains 14 residues. Here the CDR3 reads CASSLAQLTRQPFF. CDR3 sequence (DNA): TGTGCCAGCAGTTTAGCTCAGCTGACACGTCAACCTTTCTTT.

The genes are TRBV12-3 or TRBV12-4 and TRBJ2-1, with D possibly matching TRBD2 (7 bases). Between the trimmed V and J ends, which lost 3 bases and 9 bases, there was a span of 12 bases. This CDR3 is 13 amino acids long. The CDR3 here is CASSLVGGAEQFF. The CDR3 DNA sequence: TGTGCCAGCAGTTTGGTTGGGGGGGCTGAGCAGTTCTTC.

Worth noting for this clonotype: A much larger clonotype is one base distant, so this may be a read error. The V and J genes are TRBV7-9 and TRBJ1-5; the D is unclear. This CDR3 contains 14 residues. The germline gives CDR1 SEHNR, CDR2 FQNEAQ (reference sequence). V lost 2 bases, J lost 1 base, and 6 bases lay in between. The CDR3 coding sequence is TGTGCCAGCAGCTTACTAGGGAGCAATCAGCCCCAGCATTTT. This sequence encodes CASSLLGSNQPQHF.

Concerning this clonotype itself: The junction does not match germline at one end; this may be a read error. This rearrangement joins TRBV18 to TRBJ2-1; TRBD1 matches at 9 bases. Germline V gives CDR1 KGHSH, CDR2 LQKENI. This CDR3 spans 15 amino acids. CDR3: CVSCALGTGLNEQFF. The CDR3 DNA reads as TGTGTCAGCTGCGCACTCGGGACAGGGTTGAATGAGCAGTTCTTC.

The rearrangement uses TRBV15 and TRBJ1-4; D unresolved. Germline CDR1 and CDR2: LNHNV and YYDKDF (reference sequence). V was trimmed by 1 base and J by 3 bases, leaving 9 bases between them. This CDR3 region has 15 residues. In DNA, the CDR3 is TGTGCCACCAGCAGAGTAAGGGTGGCTAATGAAAAACTGTTTTTT. This codes for CATSRVRVANEKLFF.

This chain joins TRBV20-1 and TRBJ2-7, with D possibly being TRBD1 (5 bases). The J call is in doubt because the DNA end fits TRBJ2-1 better. Germline CDR1 reads DFQATT; CDR2 reads SNEGSKA (reference sequence). The CDR3 has 13 residues. CDR3 bases: TGCAGTGCCCTTGGACAAACCTACAATGAGCAGTTCTTC. This gives the protein CSALGQTYNEQFF.

This chain uses TRBV27 with TRBJ2-1; TRBD2 matches at 15 bases. The CDR3 runs 18 residues. CDR1 and CDR2 from the germline V gene are MNHEY and SMNVEV (reference sequence). The J segment lost 2 bases and the V segment lost 3 bases, leaving 5 bases of the junction unmatched. CDR3: CASSLRTSGGAAYNEQFF. DNA of the CDR3: TGTGCCAGCAGTTTGAGGACTAGCGGGGGGGCTGCCTACAATGAGCAGTTCTTC.

This clonotype was seen more than once but under ten times. The rearrangement uses TRBV12-3 or TRBV12-4 and TRBJ2-1; weak D call: TRBD1 (6 bases). This CDR3 spans 13 amino acids. V lost 6 bases and J lost 6, with 12 bases in between. CDR3 DNA: TGTGCCAGCAGGCGGCTGACAGGCAATGAGCAGTTCTTC. It specifies CASRRLTGNEQFF.

Only a few counts were recorded for this clonotype. In DNA form, the CDR3 reads TGTGCCAGCAGGTCCGGGACAGGGAATCAGCCCCAGCATTTT. It is translated as CASRSGTGNQPQHF. The chain has TRBV7-8 and TRBJ1-5; 9 nucleotides line up with TRBD1. V lost 6 bases to trimming and J lost 4 bases; unmatched junction nucleotides: 4. The V gene's germline CDR1 is SGHVS and CDR2 FQNEAQ. This CDR3 contains 14 residues.

The chain recombines TRBV10-3 with TRBJ2-1; 9 bases fit TRBD2. Germline values: CDR1 ENHRY, CDR2 SYGVKD. CDR3 length equals 16 residues. J lost 2 bases, V lost 0 bases, and 2 bases had no gene match. As DNA, the CDR3 is TGTGCCATCAGTGAGTCAGGACTAGCGACCTACAATGAGCAGTTCTTC. Amino acid sequence: CAISESGLATYNEQFF.

In this sample, this clonotype turned up many times. This rearrangement joins TRBV6-2 or TRBV6-3 to TRBJ1-2; no firm D call. Between the trimmed V and J ends, which lost 6 bases and 5 bases, there was a span of 7 bases. The length of the CDR3 is 11 residues. Germline values: CDR1 MNHEY, CDR2 SVGEGT. CDR3 loop: CASRISYGYTF. DNA of the CDR3: TGTGCCAGCAGAATTAGTTATGGCTACACCTTC.

V is TRBV10-3 and J is TRBJ2-7; no definite D call. The CDR3 consists of 14 residues. Germline assignment: CDR1 ENHRY and CDR2 SYGVKD. Trimming shortened V by 4 bases and J by 3 bases, and 13 bases separated the two germline ends. The CDR3: CAISVNTVDYEQYF. Written as DNA, the CDR3 is TGTGCCATCAGTGTTAACACCGTCGACTACGAGCAGTACTTC.